This TCR beta chain stems from a study of T cells in Graves' hyperthyroidism and ophthalmopathy. Study-level results: Researchers report that a 13 V-J model separated ophthalmopathy from stable hyperthyroidism. It was a median about seven months before onset that the model predicted ophthalmopathy.

Lactation, pregnancy, other autoimmune disease or uncontrolled infection excluded patients. From RNA transcripts, TCR beta CDR3 regions were amplified. Carried out on the TCR CDR3, a first-round RT-PCR used the HTBI primer set. TCRdb analysed the multiplex PCR reads with MiXCR anew, one entry per CDR3 protein. The sample carries hundreds of thousands of distinct CDR3 sequences, around 21% recorded once. This CDR3 is 15 amino acids long. The J segment lost 6 bases and the V segment lost 5 bases, leaving 8 bases of the junction unmatched. CDR1 and CDR2 from the germline V gene are SEHNR and FQNEAQ (reference sequence). The sample holds a few counts of this clonotype. Antigen: not known.

The TCR comes from a man younger than 45 with Graves' ophthalmopathy. The rearrangement links TRBV7-9 to TRBJ2-3; 10 positions agree with TRBD2. Specimen: blood. The CDR3, as DNA: TGTGCCAGCAGCGTTAGCGGGAGGATACTCGATACGCAGTATTTT. This gives the protein CASSVSGRILDTQYF.